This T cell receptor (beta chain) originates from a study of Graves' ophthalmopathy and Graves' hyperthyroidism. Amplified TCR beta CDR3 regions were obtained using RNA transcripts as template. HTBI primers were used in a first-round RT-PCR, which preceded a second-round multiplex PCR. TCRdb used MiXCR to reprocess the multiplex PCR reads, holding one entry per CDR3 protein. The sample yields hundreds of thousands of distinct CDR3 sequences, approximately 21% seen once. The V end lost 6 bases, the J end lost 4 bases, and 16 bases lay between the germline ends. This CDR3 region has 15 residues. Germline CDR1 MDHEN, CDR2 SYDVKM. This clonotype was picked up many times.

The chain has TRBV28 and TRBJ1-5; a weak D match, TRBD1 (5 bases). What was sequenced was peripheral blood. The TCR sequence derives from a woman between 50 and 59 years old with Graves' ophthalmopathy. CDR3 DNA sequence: TGTGCCAGCAGAAAAAACACAGGACGGAATCAGCCCCAGCATTTT. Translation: CASRKNTGRNQPQHF.